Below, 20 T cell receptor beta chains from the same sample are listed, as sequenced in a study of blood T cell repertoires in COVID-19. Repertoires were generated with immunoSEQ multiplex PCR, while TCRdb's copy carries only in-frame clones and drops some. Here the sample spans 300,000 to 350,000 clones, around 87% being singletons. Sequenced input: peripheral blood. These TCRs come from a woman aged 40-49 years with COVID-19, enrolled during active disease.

The CDR3 DNA reads as TGTGCCAGCAGCTTGGAAGTTGGGGGCGGGACTGAAGCTTTCTTT. It codes for CASSLEVGGGTEAFF. The V and J genes are TRBV5-4 and TRBJ1-1; perhaps TRBD1 as D (6 bases). The V end lost 0 bases, the J end lost 5 bases, and 14 bases lay between the germline ends. The CDR3 covers 15 residues. The germline gives CDR1 SGHNT, CDR2 YYREEE (reference sequence).

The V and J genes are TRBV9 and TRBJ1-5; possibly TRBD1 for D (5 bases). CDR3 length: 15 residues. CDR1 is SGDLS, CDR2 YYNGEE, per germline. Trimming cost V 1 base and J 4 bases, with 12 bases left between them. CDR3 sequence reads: CASSVTDSANQPQHF. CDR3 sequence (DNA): TGTGCCAGCAGCGTAACCGACAGCGCTAATCAGCCCCAGCATTTT.

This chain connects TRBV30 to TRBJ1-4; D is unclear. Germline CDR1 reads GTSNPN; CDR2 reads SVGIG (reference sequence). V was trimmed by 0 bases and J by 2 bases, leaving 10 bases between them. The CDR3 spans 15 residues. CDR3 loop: CAWSVPGGTNEKLFF. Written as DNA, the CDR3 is TGTGCCTGGAGTGTACCGGGTGGGACTAATGAAAAACTGTTTTTT.

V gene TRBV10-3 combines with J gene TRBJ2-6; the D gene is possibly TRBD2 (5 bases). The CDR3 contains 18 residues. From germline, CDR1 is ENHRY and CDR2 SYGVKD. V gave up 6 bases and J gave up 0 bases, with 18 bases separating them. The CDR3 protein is CAISPWTDLSSGANVLTF. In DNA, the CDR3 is TGTGCCATCAGCCCATGGACGGACTTGAGCTCTGGGGCCAACGTCCTGACTTTC.

The CDR3 loop is CAISAQGADTQYF. The DNA of the CDR3 is TGTGCCATCAGTGCCCAGGGGGCAGATACGCAGTATTTT. The chain uses TRBV10-3 and TRBJ2-3, with 7 bases that match TRBD1. V gave up 4 bases and J gave up 4 bases; unmatched junction bases: 2. The CDR3 is 13 amino acids. The germline gives CDR1 ENHRY, CDR2 SYGVKD.

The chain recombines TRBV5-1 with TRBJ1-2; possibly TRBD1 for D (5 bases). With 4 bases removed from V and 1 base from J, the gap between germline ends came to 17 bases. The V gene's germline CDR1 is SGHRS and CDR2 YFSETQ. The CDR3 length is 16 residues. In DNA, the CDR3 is TGCGCCAGCAGCACTGGCAGTTACAGGATTAACTATGGCTACACCTTC. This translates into CASSTGSYRINYGYTF.

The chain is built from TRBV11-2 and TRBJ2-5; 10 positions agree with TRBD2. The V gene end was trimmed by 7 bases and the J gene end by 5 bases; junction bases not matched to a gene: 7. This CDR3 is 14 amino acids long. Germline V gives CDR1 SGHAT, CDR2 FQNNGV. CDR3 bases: TGTGCCAGCAAGGAAACTAGCGGGATGGAGACCCAGTACTTC. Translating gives CASKETSGMETQYF.

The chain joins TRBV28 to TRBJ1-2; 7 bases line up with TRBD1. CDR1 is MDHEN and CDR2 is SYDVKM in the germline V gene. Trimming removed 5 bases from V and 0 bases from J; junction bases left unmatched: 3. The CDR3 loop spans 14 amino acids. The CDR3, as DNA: TGTGCCAGCAGTCACGGGACAGCTAACTATGGCTACACCTTC. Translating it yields CASSHGTANYGYTF.

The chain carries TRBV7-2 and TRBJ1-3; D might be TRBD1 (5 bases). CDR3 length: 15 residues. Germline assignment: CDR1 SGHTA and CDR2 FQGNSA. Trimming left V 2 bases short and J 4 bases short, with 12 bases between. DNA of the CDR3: TGTGCCAGCAGCTTAAAGCCAGGGTCAGGAAACACCATATATTTT. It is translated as CASSLKPGSGNTIYF.

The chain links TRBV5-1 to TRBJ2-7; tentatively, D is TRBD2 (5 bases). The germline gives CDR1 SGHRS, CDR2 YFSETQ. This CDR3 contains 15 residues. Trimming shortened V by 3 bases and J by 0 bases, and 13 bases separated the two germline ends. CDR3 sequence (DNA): TGCGCCAGCAGCTCCGGGGATGGCCGCTCCTACGAGCAGTACTTC. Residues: CASSSGDGRSYEQYF.

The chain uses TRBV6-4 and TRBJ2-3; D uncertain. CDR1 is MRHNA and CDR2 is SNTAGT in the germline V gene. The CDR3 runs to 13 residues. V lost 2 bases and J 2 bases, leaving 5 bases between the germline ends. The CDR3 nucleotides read TGTGCCAGCAGTGACAGCGACACAGATACGCAGTATTTT. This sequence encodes CASSDSDTDTQYF.

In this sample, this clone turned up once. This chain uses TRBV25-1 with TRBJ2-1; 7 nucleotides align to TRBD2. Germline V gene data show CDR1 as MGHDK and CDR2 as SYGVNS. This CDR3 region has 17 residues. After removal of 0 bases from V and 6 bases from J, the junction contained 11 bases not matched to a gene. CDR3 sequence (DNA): TGTGCCAGCAGTGAATATGAAGGGAGGGCCGGGAGCAATGAGCAGTTCTTC. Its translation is CASSEYEGRAGSNEQFF.

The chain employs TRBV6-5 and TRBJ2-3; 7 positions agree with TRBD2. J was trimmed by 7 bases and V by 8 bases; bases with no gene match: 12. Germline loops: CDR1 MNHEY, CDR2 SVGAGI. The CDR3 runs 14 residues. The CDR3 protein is CASSGRETINTQYF. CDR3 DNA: TGTGCCAGCTCGGGGCGGGAGACGATAAATACGCAGTATTTT.

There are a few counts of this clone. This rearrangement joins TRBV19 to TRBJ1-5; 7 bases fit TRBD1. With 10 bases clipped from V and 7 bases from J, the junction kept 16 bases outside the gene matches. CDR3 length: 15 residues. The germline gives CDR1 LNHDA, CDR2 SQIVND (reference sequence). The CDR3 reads CATGPQGVGSQPQHF. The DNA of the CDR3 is TGTGCCACGGGTCCTCAGGGGGTTGGCTCGCAGCCCCAGCATTTT. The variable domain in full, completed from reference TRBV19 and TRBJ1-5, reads DGGITQSPKYLFRKEGQNVTLSCEQNLNHDAMYWYRQDPGQGLRLIYYSQIVNDFQKGDIAEGYSVSREKKESFPLTVTSAQKNPTAFYLCATGPQGVGSQPQHFGDGTRLSIL.

The CDR3: CSASFRTGGLNTEAFF. CDR3 nucleotides: TGCAGTGCAAGTTTTAGGACAGGGGGACTGAACACTGAAGCTTTCTTT. This rearrangement joins TRBV20-1 to TRBJ1-1, with 10 nucleotides matching TRBD1. Germline loops: CDR1 DFQATT, CDR2 SNEGSKA (reference sequence). Trimming removed 6 bases from V and 0 bases from J; junction bases left unmatched: 10. The CDR3 extends over 16 amino acids.

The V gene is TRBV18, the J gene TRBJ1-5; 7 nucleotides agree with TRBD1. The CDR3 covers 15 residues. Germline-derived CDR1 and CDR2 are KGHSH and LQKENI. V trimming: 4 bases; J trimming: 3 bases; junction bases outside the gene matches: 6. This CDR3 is CASSQWDSHNQPQHF. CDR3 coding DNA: TGTGCCAGCTCACAGTGGGACAGCCACAATCAGCCCCAGCATTTT. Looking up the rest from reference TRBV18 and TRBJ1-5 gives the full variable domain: NAGVMQNPRHLVRRRGQEARLRCSPMKGHSHVYWYRQLPEEGLKFMVYLQKENIIDESGMPKERFSAEFPKEGPSILRIQQVVRGDSAAYFCASSQWDSHNQPQHFGDGTRLSIL.

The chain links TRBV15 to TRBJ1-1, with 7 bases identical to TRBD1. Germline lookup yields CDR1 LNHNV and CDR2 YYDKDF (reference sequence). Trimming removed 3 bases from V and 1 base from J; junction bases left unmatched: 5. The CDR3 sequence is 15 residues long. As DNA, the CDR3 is TGTGCCACCAGCAGGATGGGACAGCCGAACACTGAAGCTTTCTTT. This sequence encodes CATSRMGQPNTEAFF.

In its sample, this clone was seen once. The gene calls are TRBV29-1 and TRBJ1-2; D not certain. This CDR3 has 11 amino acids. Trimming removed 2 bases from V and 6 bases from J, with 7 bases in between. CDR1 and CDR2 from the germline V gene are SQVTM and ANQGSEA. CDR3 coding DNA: TGCAGCGTTGAACCACTCCATGGCTACACCTTC. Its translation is CSVEPLHGYTF.

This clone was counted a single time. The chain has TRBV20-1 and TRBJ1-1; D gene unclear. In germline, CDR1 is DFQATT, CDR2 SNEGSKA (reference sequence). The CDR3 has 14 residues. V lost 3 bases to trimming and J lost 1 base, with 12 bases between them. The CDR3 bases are TGCAGTGCTAGTAGGGCGGGGTGGAACACTGAAGCTTTCTTT. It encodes CSASRAGWNTEAFF.

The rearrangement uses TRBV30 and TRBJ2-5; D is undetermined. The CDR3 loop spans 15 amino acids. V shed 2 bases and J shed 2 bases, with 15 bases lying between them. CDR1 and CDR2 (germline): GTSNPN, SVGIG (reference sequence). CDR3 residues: CAWSRVEAAQETQYF. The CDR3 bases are TGTGCCTGGAGTCGGGTAGAGGCAGCTCAAGAGACCCAGTACTTC.